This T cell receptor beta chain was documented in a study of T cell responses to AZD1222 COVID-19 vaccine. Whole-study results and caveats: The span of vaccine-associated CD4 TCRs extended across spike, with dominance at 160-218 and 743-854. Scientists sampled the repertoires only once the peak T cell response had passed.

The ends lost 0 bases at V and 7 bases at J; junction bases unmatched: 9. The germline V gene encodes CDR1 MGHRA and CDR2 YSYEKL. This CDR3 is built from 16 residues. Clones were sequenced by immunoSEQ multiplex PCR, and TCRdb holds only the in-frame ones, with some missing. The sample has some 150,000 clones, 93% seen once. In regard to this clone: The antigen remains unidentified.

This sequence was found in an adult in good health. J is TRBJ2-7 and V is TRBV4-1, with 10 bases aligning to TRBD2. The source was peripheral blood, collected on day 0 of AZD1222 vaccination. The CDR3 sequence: CASSQEKRGGRVEQYF. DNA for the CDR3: TGCGCCAGCAGCCAAGAGAAGCGGGGGGGCCGGGTGGAGCAGTACTTC.